This passage covers 11 T cell receptor beta chains from one sample sequenced in a study of human T cells and chemical hapten exposure. Each CDR3 protein is one row after TCRdb ran MiXCR on the RACE reads. The table records about 120,000 distinct CDR3 sequences, around an eighth of them present only once. Time point specified: pre-sensitization, week 0. Treatment specified: therapeutic diphenylcyclopropenone sensitization with weekly scalp DPC. This specimen consisted of whole blood, obtained in connection with sensitization to the hapten diphenylcyclopropenone (DPC). The receptors derive from a woman between 18 and 30 years old with alopecia areata. Some clones in this sample may be carry-over from other donors' samples.

The chain employs TRBV5-5 and TRBJ2-7; D gene ambiguous. Germline CDR1 SGHKS, CDR2 YYEKEE (reference sequence). This CDR3 is 14 amino acids long. Between the trimmed V and J ends, which lost 2 bases and 0 bases, there was a span of 9 bases. This chain's CDR3 is CASSFLTFSYEQYF. The CDR3 DNA follows: TGTGCCAGCAGCTTCCTGACATTCTCCTACGAGCAGTACTTC.

The chain employs TRBV7-2 and TRBJ1-2; D is undetermined. CDR3 length: 15 residues. Germline V gene sequence: CDR1 SGHTA, CDR2 FQGNSA. The V end was cut by 2 bases, the J end by 2 bases, with 12 bases between. CDR3 coding DNA: TGTGCCAGCAGCTTACATCAAGGTGCCAACTATGGCTACACCTTC. Its protein product is CASSLHQGANYGYTF.

The genes are TRBV6-5 and TRBJ2-7; 9 bases align to TRBD1. The CDR3 has 14 amino acids. The germline gives CDR1 MNHEY, CDR2 SVGAGI. Losses at the gene ends were 4 bases for V and 3 bases for J; bases not matched to a gene: 4. The CDR3 nucleotides read TGTGCCAGCAGTTCAGGACAGGGGAACTACGAGCAGTACTTC. Protein: CASSSGQGNYEQYF.

The chain carries TRBV6-1 and TRBJ1-6, with TRBD1 as a possible D gene (6 bases). The V end was cut by 4 bases, the J end by 1 base, with 8 bases between. The CDR3 has 15 residues. Per germline, CDR1 MNHNS and CDR2 SASEGT. CDR3 coding DNA: TGTGCCAGCAGTGCTCAGGGGTCCTATAATTCACCCCTCCACTTT. This codes for CASSAQGSYNSPLHF.

This clonotype has more than one count but fewer than ten. The chain combines TRBV29-1 with TRBJ2-3; D may match TRBD1 or TRBD2 (5 bases each). This CDR3 contains 14 residues. The V gene lost 4 bases and the J gene lost 1 base, with 12 bases spanning the gap. Germline V CDR1 and CDR2: SQVTM, ANQGSEA. The CDR3 spells CSVGVGVGTDTQYF. Written as DNA, the CDR3 is TGCAGCGTTGGAGTGGGGGTGGGCACAGATACGCAGTATTTT.

V and J are TRBV7-8 and TRBJ2-1, with a tentative D call TRBD1 (6 bases). This CDR3 region has 17 residues. The germline V gene has CDR1 SGHVS and CDR2 FQNEAQ. V was cut by 2 bases and J by 4 bases, with 18 bases left in between. The CDR3 coding sequence is TGTGCCAGCAGCTTAACAGGGTCCCTGAATCCTTACAATGAGCAGTTCTTC. Translating gives CASSLTGSLNPYNEQFF.

CDR3 DNA: TGCAGCGTGACCCTGCCTAAAAACATTCAGTACTTC. It yields the protein CSVTLPKNIQYF. The V and J genes are TRBV29-1 and TRBJ2-4, with D hard to call. V lost 6 bases and J lost 4, with 10 bases in between. CDR1 and CDR2 from the germline V gene are SQVTM and ANQGSEA. CDR3 length: 12 residues.

The rearrangement links TRBV20-1 to TRBJ2-1; 7 bases agree with TRBD1. V trimming: 4 bases; J trimming: 10 bases; junction bases outside the gene matches: 4. Germline V CDR1 and CDR2: DFQATT, SNEGSKA (reference sequence). The CDR3 has 11 amino acids. DNA for the CDR3: TGCAGTGCTAAACGGACAGGCGAGCAGTTCTTC. Encoded protein: CSAKRTGEQFF.

This chain connects TRBV20-1 to TRBJ1-5; D may be TRBD1 (5 bases). Trimming took off 4 bases at V and 5 bases at J, with 9 bases between the two ends. This CDR3 comprises 12 residues. Germline CDR1 reads DFQATT; CDR2 reads SNEGSKA (reference sequence). The CDR3 spells CSATRGDQPQHF. Here the CDR3 DNA reads TGCAGTGCTACCCGGGGGGATCAGCCCCAGCATTTT.

This clonotype was counted only a few times. The rearrangement links TRBV10-1 to TRBJ2-3, with 15 bases identical to TRBD2. V was pared by 8 bases and J by 4 bases, with 7 bases of the junction left unmatched. Per the germline V gene, CDR1 is WNHNN and CDR2 is SYGVQD (reference sequence). This CDR3 spans 16 amino acids. CDR3 sequence: CASVGLAGGPPDTQYF. The CDR3, as DNA: TGCGCCAGCGTAGGACTAGCGGGGGGGCCACCAGATACGCAGTATTTT.

V gene TRBV7-9 combines with J gene TRBJ2-1; 11 bases map to TRBD1. The CDR3 contains 15 residues. The V segment lost 7 bases and the J segment 8 bases; nucleotides outside the gene matches: 10. Germline V CDR1 and CDR2: SEHNR, FQNEAQ (reference sequence). Here the CDR3 DNA reads TGTGCCAGCACCCAGGACAGGGGGCTGCGCGATGAGCAGTTCTTC. It translates to CASTQDRGLRDEQFF. The whole variable domain, filled in from reference TRBV7-9 and TRBJ2-1, reads DTGVSQNPRHKITKRGQNVTFRCDPISEHNRLYWYRQTLGQGPEFLTYFQNEAQLEKSRLLSDRFSAERPKGSFSTLEIQRTEQGDSAMYLCASTQDRGLRDEQFFGPGTRLTVL.